This T cell receptor (beta chain) was identified in a study of blood T cell repertoires in COVID-19 (dated by TCRdb to 2018 to 2021). Regarding the research as a whole: Samples covering the acute and convalescent phases of COVID-19 were provided by collaborators in the United States, Italy and Spain. The material from the prospective study consisted of cDNA or gDNA derived from T cells, B-cell-depleted T cells, or PBMCs. Subjects who had been exposed to COVID-19, were actively infected with it, or had recovered from it provided the deeply sampled blood TCRbeta repertoires that made up the dataset. The repertoires were released in a freely available public database meant as a resource for research on the immune response to SARS-CoV-2. The samples were drawn from the first 160 participants of the ongoing ImmuneRACE study and from 950 to 1,500 subjects provided by 6 global collaborators. Nearly every sample came with metadata listing a de-identified subject ID, COVID-19 status, age in years and sex. HLA class I and class II types, where available, came from metadata supplied by the sample provider rather than from assay-based typing. Points the paper makes about the study in general: The amount of clinical and demographic metadata varied by source and participant and was provided uncurated.

This clone appeared a few times. Its binding antigen is unknown. There are no base qualities to consult, and no much larger clone falls within one base. The collaborating institutions used their own protocols to collect whole blood in K2EDTA tubes. For TCRbeta analysis, collaborators shipped samples in one of three forms: frozen whole blood, isolated PBMCs, or DNA extracted from either of those sample types. TCRbeta CDR3 regions were amplified from genomic DNA by means of the immunoSEQ Assay, a bias-controlled multiplex PCR. Under the source paper's analysis protocol: The number of nucleated cells in each sample was estimated from the amplification of reference gene primers within the assay. To quantify the absolute abundance of each unique TCRbeta CDR3 rearrangement, sequence reads were collapsed and filtered. For each sample, productive Simpson clonality was calculated as the square root of Simpson's diversity index across productive rearrangements. Held by TCRdb, this immuneACCESS table contains in-frame sequences only and omits some clones. Under half of the omission traces to an unresolved V gene where checked; the cause of the rest is unknown. V, J and clone size are those of that table, while D and trimming were read from the DNA. For this sample there are roughly 30,000 clones; 60% to 80% appear just once. The ten biggest clones cover around 20% of the sample.

The CDR3 sequence holds 15 residues, the cysteine and phenylalanine included. Here the CDR3 DNA is all that survives: 45 bases in frame from base 1. The germline V gene (reference sequence) yields LGHDT for CDR1 and YNNKEL for CDR2. Trimming costs V 1 base and J 6 bases, and their ends lie 15 bases apart. The chain links TRBV3-1 (or the pseudogene TRBV3-2) with TRBJ1-1, and TRBD1 may be the D gene, going by 5 matching bases. The TCR originated in a boy aged 2 to 10 with active or convalescent COVID-19. The sequencing sample was made of peripheral blood. Read as DNA, the sequence is TGTGCCAGCAGCCAAGGGATCGGGGGGTTGGCTGAAGCTTTCTTT. Its amino acids are CASSQGIGGLAEAFF.